This T cell receptor beta chain was captured in a study of PD-L1 blockade in urothelial cancer. Study-wide background: Anywhere from 0 to 3 prior chemotherapy regimens had been received by patients. The authors examined blood 3 weeks (second dose) and 6 weeks after treatment start. General study findings and limits: Pretreatment clonality of the blood TCR repertoire below the median was predictive of superior survival.

Germline-derived CDR1 and CDR2 are LNHNV and YYDKDF (reference sequence). The CDR3 has 16 residues. V lost 3 bases to trimming and J lost 5 bases; unmatched junction nucleotides: 7. This table comes from immunoSEQ multiplex PCR, and its TCRdb copy is limited to in-frame clones, with some not included. The sample consists of 100,000 to 150,000 clones, approximately 88% of them appearing once. To note about this clone: Its antigen is not identified.

Time point here: pretreatment peripheral blood. This TCR was sampled from a man aged 45-65 years with urothelial cancer. Sequencing was performed on PBMCs, taken around atezolizumab (anti-PD-L1) treatment. This chain connects TRBV15 to TRBJ2-7; TRBD2 agrees at 13 bases. Here the CDR3 DNA reads TGTGCCACCAGCAGTCCAACTAGCGGGAGGGCCCACGAGCAGTACTTC. Translation: CATSSPTSGRAHEQYF.